This T cell receptor beta chain was profiled in a study of T cells after yellow fever vaccination. For the study at large: In the case of low-cell-number fractions, SMART-Seq v4 Ultra Low Input was used for preparation. Findings and caveats of the study: The CD4 and CD8 compartments had a small share of their clonotypes in common. Within FACS-sorted repertoires, abundant clonotypes contaminating from the bulk population could be present. Re-detected after boosting: most primary clones, more than 95% of CD4 and roughly 88% of CD8.

V was pared by 3 bases and J by 5 bases, with 7 bases of the junction left unmatched. The CDR3 consists of 15 residues. CDR1 is SGHVS and CDR2 is FQNEAQ in the germline V gene. This clonotype was observed many times. The antigen is unknown. TCRdb re-called the 5' RACE reads through MiXCR, storing one row per CDR3 protein. The data show 250,000 to 350,000 distinct CDR3 sequences, roughly 4.3% seen once. The receptor was isolated from a man between 18 and 35 years old who received the YFV17D yellow fever vaccine. The sequenced sample was PBMCs, obtained 15 days after the yellow fever booster vaccination. J is TRBJ2-1 and V is TRBV7-8; 7 nucleotides line up with TRBD1. CDR3 loop: CASSLTGTDDNEQFF. CDR3 sequence (DNA): TGTGCCAGCAGCTTGACCGGGACAGATGACAATGAGCAGTTCTTC.